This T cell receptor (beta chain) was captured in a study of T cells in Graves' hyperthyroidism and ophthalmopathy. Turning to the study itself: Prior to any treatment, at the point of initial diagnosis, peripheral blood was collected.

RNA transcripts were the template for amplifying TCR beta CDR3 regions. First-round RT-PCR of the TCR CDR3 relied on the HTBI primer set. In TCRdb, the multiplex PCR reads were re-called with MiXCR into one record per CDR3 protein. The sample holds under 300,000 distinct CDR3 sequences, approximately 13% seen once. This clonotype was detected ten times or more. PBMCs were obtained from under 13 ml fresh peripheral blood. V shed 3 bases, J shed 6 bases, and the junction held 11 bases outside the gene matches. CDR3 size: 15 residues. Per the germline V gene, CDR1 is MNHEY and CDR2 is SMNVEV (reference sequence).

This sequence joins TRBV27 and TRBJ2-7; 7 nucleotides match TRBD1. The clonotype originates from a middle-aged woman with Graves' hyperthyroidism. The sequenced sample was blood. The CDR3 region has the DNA TGTGCCAGCAGTTTGTTTAACGACAGGGAACGCGAGCAGTACTTC. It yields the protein CASSLFNDREREQYF.